This T cell receptor (beta chain) was sequenced in a study of shared clonotypes between healthy human individuals. Notes on the study in general: The genetic and exposure-history diversity represented was limited by few donors. Several donors held about 5% of naive CD4 clonotypes in common.

Produced via immunoSEQ multiplex PCR; TCRdb's table is partial and in-frame only. Here the sample spans nearly 1,000,000 clones, roughly 72% being singletons. Comment on this clone: Its target is unknown.

The TCR was taken from a man aged 18 to 29 in good health. The sample consisted of memory CD4+ T cells sorted from blood. Subset of the sample: CD45RA-negative fraction.

This CDR3 reads CASSRGGGVKTEAFF. The CDR3 coding sequence is TGTGCCAGCAGCCGCGGCGGGGGGGTCAAGACTGAAGCTTTCTTT. The rearrangement joins TRBV14 to TRBJ1-1; D is perhaps TRBD1 (5 bases). Germline assignment: CDR1 SGHDN and CDR2 FVKESK. The CDR3 is 15 residues long. V was trimmed by 4 bases and J by 5 bases, leaving 17 bases between them. Drawing the rest from reference TRBV14 and TRBJ1-1, the complete variable domain is EAGVTQFPSHSVIEKGQTVTLRCDPISGHDNLYWYRRVMGKEIKFLLHFVKESKQDESGMPNNRFLAERTGGTYSTLKVQPAELEDSGVYFCASSRGGGVKTEAFFGQGTRLTVV.